The clone carrying this T cell receptor beta chain was recorded a few times. Its antigen is unknown. This record comes from a study of cytotoxic CD8 clonotypes in ibrutinib-treated CLL. Study at large: Researchers reported about 10 relapsed/refractory and approximately 15 treatment-naive patients, 17 of them IGHV unmutated.

CDR1 is SNHLY, CDR2 FYNNEI, per germline. The CDR3 covers 13 residues. Trimming cost V 5 bases and J 7 bases; bases outside gene matches: 8. Some clones are missing from TCRdb's copy, which holds only in-frame ones; the method was immunoSEQ multiplex PCR. The data contain about 200,000 clones, approximately 68% of them singletons. General study results and limits: Clonality increased at ibrutinib response and stayed stable in sustained remission. At progression, however, it fell back toward baseline.

The source was PBMCs, collected after 24 months of ibrutinib treatment. This chain joins TRBV2 and TRBJ2-7, with 7 bases lining up with TRBD2. The origin of this receptor is a human donor with chronic lymphocytic leukemia. CDR3 residues: CASSQRGPREQYF. CDR3 coding DNA: TGTGCCAGCAGTCAGCGGGGTCCTCGAGAGCAGTACTTC.